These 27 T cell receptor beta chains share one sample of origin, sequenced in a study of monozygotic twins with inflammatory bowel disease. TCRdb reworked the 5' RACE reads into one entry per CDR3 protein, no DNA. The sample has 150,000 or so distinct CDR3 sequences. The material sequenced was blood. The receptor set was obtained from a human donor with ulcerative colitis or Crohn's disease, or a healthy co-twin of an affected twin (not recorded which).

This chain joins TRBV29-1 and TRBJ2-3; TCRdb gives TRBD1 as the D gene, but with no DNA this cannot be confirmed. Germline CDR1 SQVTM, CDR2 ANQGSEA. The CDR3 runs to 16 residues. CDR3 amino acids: CSVQAPQGRRTDTQYF.

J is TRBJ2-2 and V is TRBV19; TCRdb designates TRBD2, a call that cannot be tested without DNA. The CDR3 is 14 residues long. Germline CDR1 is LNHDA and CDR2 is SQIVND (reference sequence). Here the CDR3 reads CASSPTRGPGELFF.

The CDR3 is CASSNYWTGSDNEQFF. This chain uses TRBV27 with TRBJ2-1; TCRdb names TRBD1, which stays unverified in the absence of DNA. This CDR3 has 16 residues. Germline CDR1 reads MNHEY; CDR2 reads SMNVEV (reference sequence).

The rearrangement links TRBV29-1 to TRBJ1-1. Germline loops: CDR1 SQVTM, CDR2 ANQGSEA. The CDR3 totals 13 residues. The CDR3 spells CSVEGTMNTEAFF.

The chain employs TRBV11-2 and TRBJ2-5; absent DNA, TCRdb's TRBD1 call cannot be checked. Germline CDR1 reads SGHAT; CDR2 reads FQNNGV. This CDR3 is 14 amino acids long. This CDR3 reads CASSLDGPWGTQYF.

CDR3 amino acids: CSARFQGDTEAFF. The gene calls are TRBV20-1 and TRBJ1-1; TCRdb indicates TRBD1, and absent DNA this call remains unverified. Germline V gene sequence: CDR1 DFQATT, CDR2 SNEGSKA (reference sequence). This CDR3 contains 13 residues.

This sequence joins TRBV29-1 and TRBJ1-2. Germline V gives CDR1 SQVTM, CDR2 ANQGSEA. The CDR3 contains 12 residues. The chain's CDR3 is CSVERETYGYTF.

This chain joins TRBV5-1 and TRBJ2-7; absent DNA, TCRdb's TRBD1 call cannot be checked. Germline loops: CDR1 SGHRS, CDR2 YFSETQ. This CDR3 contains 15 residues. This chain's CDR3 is CASMGPGGGDYEQYF.

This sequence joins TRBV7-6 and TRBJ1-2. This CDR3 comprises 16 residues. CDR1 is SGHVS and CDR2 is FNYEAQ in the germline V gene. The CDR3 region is CASSSTPSWSDYGYTF.

CDR3 protein: CSASAPGGAYEQYF. The chain combines TRBV20-1 with TRBJ2-7. Germline values: CDR1 DFQATT, CDR2 SNEGSKA (reference sequence). The CDR3 has 14 amino acids.

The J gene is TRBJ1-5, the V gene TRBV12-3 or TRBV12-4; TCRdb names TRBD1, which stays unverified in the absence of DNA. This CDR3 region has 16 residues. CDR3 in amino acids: CASSAYETGLGQPQHF.

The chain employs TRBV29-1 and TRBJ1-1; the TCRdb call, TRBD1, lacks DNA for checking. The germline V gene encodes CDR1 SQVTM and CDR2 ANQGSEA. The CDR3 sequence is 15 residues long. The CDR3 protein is CSVGGQLLGGTEAFF.

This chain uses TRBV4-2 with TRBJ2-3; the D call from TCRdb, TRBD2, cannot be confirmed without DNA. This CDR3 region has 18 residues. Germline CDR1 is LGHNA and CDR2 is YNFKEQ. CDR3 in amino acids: CASSQGLAGGPGTDTQYF.

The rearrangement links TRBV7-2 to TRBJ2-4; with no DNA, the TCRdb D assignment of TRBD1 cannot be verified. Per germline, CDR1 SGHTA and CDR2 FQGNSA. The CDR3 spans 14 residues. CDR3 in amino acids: CASSPRTEMGIQYF.

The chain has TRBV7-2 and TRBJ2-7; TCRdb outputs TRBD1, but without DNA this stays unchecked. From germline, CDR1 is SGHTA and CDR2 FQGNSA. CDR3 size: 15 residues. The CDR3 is CASSSPGQGFYEQYF.

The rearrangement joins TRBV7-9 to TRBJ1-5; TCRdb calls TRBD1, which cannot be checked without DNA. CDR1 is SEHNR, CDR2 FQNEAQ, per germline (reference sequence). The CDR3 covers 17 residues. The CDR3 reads CASSTSEGATGNQPQHF.

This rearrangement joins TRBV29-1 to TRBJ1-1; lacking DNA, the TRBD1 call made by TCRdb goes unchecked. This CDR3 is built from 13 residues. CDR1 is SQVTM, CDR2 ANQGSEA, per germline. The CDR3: CSVTGTGGGEAFF.

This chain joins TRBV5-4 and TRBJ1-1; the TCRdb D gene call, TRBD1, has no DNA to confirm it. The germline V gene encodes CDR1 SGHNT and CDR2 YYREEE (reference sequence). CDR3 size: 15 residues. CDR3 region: CASSLIGRQGRGAFF.

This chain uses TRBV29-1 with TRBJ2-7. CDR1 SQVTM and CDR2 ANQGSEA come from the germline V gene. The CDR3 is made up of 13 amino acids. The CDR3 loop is CSVGLATSYEQYF.

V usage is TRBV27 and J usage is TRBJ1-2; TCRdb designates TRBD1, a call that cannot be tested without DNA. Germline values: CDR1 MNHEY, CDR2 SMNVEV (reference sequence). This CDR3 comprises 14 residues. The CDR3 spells CASSYRGENYGYTF.

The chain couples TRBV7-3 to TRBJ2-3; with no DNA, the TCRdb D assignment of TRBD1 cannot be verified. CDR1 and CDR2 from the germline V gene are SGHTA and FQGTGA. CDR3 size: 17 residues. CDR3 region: CASSLGLTGYGTDTQYF.

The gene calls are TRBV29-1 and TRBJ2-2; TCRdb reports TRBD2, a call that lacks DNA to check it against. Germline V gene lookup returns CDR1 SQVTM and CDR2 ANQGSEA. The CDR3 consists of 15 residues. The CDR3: CSVAAGVSWTGELFF.

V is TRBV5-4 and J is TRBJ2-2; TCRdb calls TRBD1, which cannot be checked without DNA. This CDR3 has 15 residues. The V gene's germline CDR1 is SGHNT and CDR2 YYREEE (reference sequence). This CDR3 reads CASSFGQTNTGELFF.

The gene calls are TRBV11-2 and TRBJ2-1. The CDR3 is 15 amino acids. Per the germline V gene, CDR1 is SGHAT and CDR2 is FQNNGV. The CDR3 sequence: CASSLISGSYNEQFF.

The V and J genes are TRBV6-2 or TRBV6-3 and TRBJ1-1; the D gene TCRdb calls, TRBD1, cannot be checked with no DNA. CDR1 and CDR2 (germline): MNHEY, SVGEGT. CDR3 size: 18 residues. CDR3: CASSYSPGTGLKLTEAFF.

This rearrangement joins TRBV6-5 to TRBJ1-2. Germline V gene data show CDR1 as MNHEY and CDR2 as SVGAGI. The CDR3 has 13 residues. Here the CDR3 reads CASSDPRQYGYTF.

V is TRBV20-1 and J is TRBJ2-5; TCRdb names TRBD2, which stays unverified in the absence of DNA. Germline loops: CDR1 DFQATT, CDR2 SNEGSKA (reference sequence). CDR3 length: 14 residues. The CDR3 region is CSRVPLAGVGTQYF.